This T cell receptor (beta chain) was recorded in a study of OX40 agonist ivuxolimab in advanced cancers. Study information: Antecedent anti-PD-1, anti-PD-L1 or anti-CTLA-4 therapy was permissible, with roughly 36% having received some.

Autoimmune disease history or systemic immunosuppression was exclusionary. Trimming took off 2 bases at V and 3 bases at J, with 7 bases between the two ends. CDR3 length equals 13 residues. Per germline, CDR1 KGHSH and CDR2 LQKENI. The protocol was immunoSEQ multiplex PCR, while the TCRdb copy is restricted to in-frame clones and leaves out a portion. This repertoire shows fewer than 65,000 clones, 79% found once; its top ten account for approximately 10%. Sequenced material: CD4+ or CD8+ T cells sorted from blood, taken in a trial of the OX40 agonist ivuxolimab. This sequence originates from an adult with an advanced solid tumor such as melanoma, head and neck, liver or kidney cancer. V and J are TRBV18 and TRBJ1-2; D is unresolved. The chain's CDR3 is CASSPSIDYGYTF. CDR3 bases: TGTGCCAGCTCACCAAGTATAGACTATGGCTACACCTTC.